This T cell receptor beta chain was recovered during a study of blood T cells in healthy people across ages. Study as a whole: About one barcoded beta molecule per two T cells came from capture by template switching.

The authors ran a second PCR of about 7 to 11 cycles using a sample-barcoded 5' primer and a J-beta primer mix. TCRdb reprocessed the 5' RACE reads with MiXCR, giving one entry per CDR3 protein. This table holds roughly 1,700,000 distinct CDR3 sequences, approximately 28% found once. The ends were cut back, 4 bases at V and 5 bases at J, with 14 bases in the middle. Germline assignment: CDR1 PRHDT and CDR2 FYEKMQ (reference sequence). This CDR3 has 14 residues. The study recruited healthy Caucasian donors from Russia who were aged roughly 6 to 100. Isolated PBMCs totaled at least 6 million in each sample. Regarding the study as a whole: Unsorted PBMCs blocked a conclusive comparison of naive and antigen-experienced cells.

About this clonotype: The antigen remains unidentified. One base away lies a much larger clone, so this may be a sequencing read error. This CDR3 fails to terminate in the conserved phenylalanine or tryptophan, so it likely reflects a read error.

The sequencing sample was made of blood. This receptor was taken from a woman in her 30s in good health. V and J are TRBV13 and TRBJ2-5; possible D gene TRBD2, 6 bases. As DNA, the CDR3 is TGTGCCAGCAGCTCGCGGGGTAGCCGGGAGACCCAGTACTGC. It is translated as CASSSRGSRETQYC.